This T cell receptor (beta chain) was profiled in a study of response to subunit inactivated influenza vaccine. Regarding the study as a whole: Authors suggested each seasonal flu vaccination may recruit only limited numbers of new T cells.

Turning to this clonotype: Its matching antigen is unknown.

Using its own MiXCR run on the RT-PCR reads, TCRdb lists one record per CDR3 protein. The sample includes 500,000 to 750,000 distinct CDR3 sequences, roughly 15% of them seen just once. This TCR derives from a man aged 50 or older who received an inactivated influenza vaccine. Material: PBMCs from blood, obtained approximately 13 days after vaccination.

The CDR3 DNA reads as TGTGCCAGCAGCAAAGGGTACCCCACCGGGGAGCTGTTTTTT. Translating it yields CASSKGYPTGELFF. The V and J genes are TRBV7-8 and TRBJ2-2; D remains unclear. V dropped 5 bases and J dropped 4 bases, with 11 bases sitting between them. Germline-derived CDR1 and CDR2 are SGHVS and FQNEAQ. The CDR3 contains 14 residues.